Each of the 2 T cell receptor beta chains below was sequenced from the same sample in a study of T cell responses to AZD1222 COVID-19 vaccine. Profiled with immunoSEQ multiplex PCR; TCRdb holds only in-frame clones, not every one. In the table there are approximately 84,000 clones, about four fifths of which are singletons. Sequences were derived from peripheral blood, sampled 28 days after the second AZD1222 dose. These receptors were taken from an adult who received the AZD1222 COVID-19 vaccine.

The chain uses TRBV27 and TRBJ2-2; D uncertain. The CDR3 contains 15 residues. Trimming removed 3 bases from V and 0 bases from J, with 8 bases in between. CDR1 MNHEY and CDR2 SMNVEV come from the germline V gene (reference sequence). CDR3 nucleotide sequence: TGTGCCAGCAGTTTTAGGGCAGCGAACACCGGGGAGCTGTTTTTT. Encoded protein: CASSFRAANTGELFF.

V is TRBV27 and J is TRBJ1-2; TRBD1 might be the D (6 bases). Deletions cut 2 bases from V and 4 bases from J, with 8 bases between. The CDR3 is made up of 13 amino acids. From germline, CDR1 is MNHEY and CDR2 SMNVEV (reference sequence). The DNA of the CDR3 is TGTGCCAGCAGTTTAAGACAGGCCTATGGCTACACCTTC. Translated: CASSLRQAYGYTF.